A selection of T cell receptor beta chains follows, all from one sample in a study of T-cell memory formation after mild COVID-19. MiXCR, applied by TCRdb to the 5' RACE reads, yields one record per CDR3 protein. Seen here are about 400,000 distinct CDR3 sequences, more than 15% observed once, and the top ten hold about 22%. Sequencing was done on a sample of PBMCs or a T cell subset sorted from them (not recorded which). These receptors all come from a man aged 18 to 29 who had mild COVID-19 (a few samples of this study predate the infection). Cell type and time point are not known. Both conserved end residues are part of each CDR3. Each record gives: D gene, V gene, clone size, J gene, CDR3 protein, CDR3 DNA. A D gene is named only where the DNA matches it firmly. Size values are once, few and many counts, or a class for expanded clones, and some rows have none.

d_call: TRBD1; v_call: TRBV7-2; clone_size: few; j_call: TRBJ1-1; cdr3_aa: CASSWDSTEAFF; cdr3_nt: TGTGCCAGCAGTTGGGACAGCACTGAAGCTTTCTTT
d_call: .; v_call: TRBV7-6; clone_size: many; j_call: TRBJ2-5; cdr3_aa: CASSSRPRVETQYF; cdr3_nt: TGTGCCAGCAGCTCTCGACCCAGGGTCGAGACCCAGTACTTC
d_call: TRBD2; v_call: TRBV19; clone_size: .; j_call: TRBJ2-5; cdr3_aa: CASSNRGGETQYF; cdr3_nt: TGTGCCAGTAGTAATCGGGGAGGGGAGACCCAGTACTTC
d_call: .; v_call: TRBV5-1; clone_size: .; j_call: TRBJ1-1; cdr3_aa: CASSRYGNTEAFF; cdr3_nt: TGCGCCAGCAGCCGATACGGGAACACTGAAGCTTTCTTT
d_call: .; v_call: TRBV7-9; clone_size: .; j_call: TRBJ1-6; cdr3_aa: CASSLSQGSPLHF; cdr3_nt: TGTGCCAGCAGCTTAAGTCAGGGCTCACCCCTCCACTTT
d_call: .; v_call: TRBV19; clone_size: many; j_call: TRBJ1-1; cdr3_aa: CASSRRTLNTEAFF; cdr3_nt: TGTGCCAGTAGCCGCCGGACCCTGAACACTGAAGCTTTCTTT
d_call: .; v_call: TRBV20-1; clone_size: few; j_call: TRBJ2-7; cdr3_aa: CSAGKGGGVSEQYF; cdr3_nt: TGCAGTGCTGGGAAGGGAGGGGGAGTGAGCGAGCAGTACTTC
d_call: .; v_call: TRBV6-2/TRBV6-3; clone_size: .; j_call: TRBJ2-3; cdr3_aa: CASSYGLGRGRRTDTQYF; cdr3_nt: TGTGCCAGCAGTTACGGACTTGGGCGCGGGCGACGCACAGATACGCAGTATTTT
d_call: .; v_call: TRBV4-1; clone_size: few; j_call: TRBJ1-5; cdr3_aa: CASSQVWQLNQPQHF; cdr3_nt: TGCGCCAGCAGCCAAGTGTGGCAGTTAAATCAGCCCCAGCATTTT
d_call: .; v_call: TRBV4-3; clone_size: few; j_call: TRBJ2-3; cdr3_aa: CASSQDTRVTDTQYF; cdr3_nt: TGCGCCAGCAGCCAAGATACCAGGGTAACAGATACGCAGTATTTT
d_call: .; v_call: TRBV7-9; clone_size: few; j_call: TRBJ1-4; cdr3_aa: CASSLTGTNEKLFF; cdr3_nt: TGTGCCAGCAGCTTGACCGGAACTAATGAAAAACTGTTTTTT
d_call: .; v_call: TRBV2; clone_size: .; j_call: TRBJ1-2; cdr3_aa: CASSGEGVNYGYTF; cdr3_nt: TGTGCCAGCAGTGGGGAGGGAGTAAACTATGGCTACACCTTC
d_call: .; v_call: TRBV6-5; clone_size: .; j_call: TRBJ1-1; cdr3_aa: CASSAAGMNTEAFF; cdr3_nt: TGTGCCAGCAGCGCGGCTGGGATGAACACTGAAGCTTTCTTT
d_call: .; v_call: TRBV4-1; clone_size: .; j_call: TRBJ2-5; cdr3_aa: CASSRGLMQETQYF; cdr3_nt: TGCGCCAGCAGCCGCGGACTGATGCAAGAGACCCAGTACTTC
d_call: .; v_call: TRBV4-1; clone_size: few; j_call: TRBJ2-2; cdr3_aa: CASSPRGGAGELFF; cdr3_nt: TGCGCCAGCAGCCCGAGGGGGGGAGCCGGGGAGCTGTTTTTT
d_call: .; v_call: TRBV5-1; clone_size: many; j_call: TRBJ2-1; cdr3_aa: CASSGTEYNEQFF; cdr3_nt: TGCGCCAGCAGCGGGACGGAATACAATGAGCAGTTCTTC
d_call: TRBD1; v_call: TRBV2; clone_size: few; j_call: TRBJ1-6; cdr3_aa: CASSADRGPISPLHF; cdr3_nt: TGTGCCAGCAGTGCGGACAGGGGGCCGATTTCACCCCTCCACTTT
d_call: .; v_call: TRBV5-1; clone_size: .; j_call: TRBJ1-2; cdr3_aa: CASSLVEASDGYTF; cdr3_nt: TGCGCCAGCAGCTTGGTAGAGGCGAGCGATGGCTACACCTTC
d_call: TRBD1; v_call: TRBV4-1; clone_size: .; j_call: TRBJ1-6; cdr3_aa: CASKDRENSPLHF; cdr3_nt: TGCGCCAGCAAGGACAGGGAAAACTCACCCCTCCACTTT
d_call: .; v_call: TRBV5-1; clone_size: many; j_call: TRBJ1-1; cdr3_aa: CASSAEGYVGTEAFF; cdr3_nt: TGCGCCAGCAGCGCTGAGGGTTACGTGGGCACTGAAGCTTTCTTT
d_call: .; v_call: TRBV12-3/TRBV12-4; clone_size: few; j_call: TRBJ2-1; cdr3_aa: CASSERAGASNEQFF; cdr3_nt: TGTGCCAGCAGTGAGAGGGCAGGGGCGAGCAATGAGCAGTTCTTC
d_call: .; v_call: TRBV4-3; clone_size: few; j_call: TRBJ1-4; cdr3_aa: CASSQSGTFTGEKLFF; cdr3_nt: TGCGCCAGCAGCCAGTCAGGGACTTTTACGGGGGAAAAACTGTTTTTT
d_call: TRBD1; v_call: TRBV6-2/TRBV6-3; clone_size: .; j_call: TRBJ1-5; cdr3_aa: CASSYRRQGGGNQPQHF; cdr3_nt: TGTGCCAGCAGTTATCGACGACAGGGAGGTGGCAATCAGCCCCAGCATTTT
d_call: .; v_call: TRBV12-3/TRBV12-4; clone_size: .; j_call: TRBJ1-6; cdr3_aa: CASTEGRRSNSPLHF; cdr3_nt: TGTGCCAGCACTGAGGGCCGGAGGTCTAATTCACCCCTCCACTTT
d_call: TRBD1; v_call: TRBV12-3/TRBV12-4; clone_size: .; j_call: TRBJ1-4; cdr3_aa: CASSLGDSALATNEKLFF; cdr3_nt: TGTGCCAGCAGTTTAGGGGACAGCGCCCTTGCAACTAATGAAAAACTGTTTTTT
d_call: .; v_call: TRBV7-7; clone_size: few; j_call: TRBJ2-5; cdr3_aa: CASGTLQETQYF; cdr3_nt: TGTGCTAGCGGCACCCTCCAGGAGACCCAGTACTTC
d_call: .; v_call: TRBV20-1; clone_size: .; j_call: TRBJ2-2; cdr3_aa: CSASGDYRVHTGELFF; cdr3_nt: TGCAGTGCTAGTGGGGATTACAGGGTTCACACCGGGGAGCTGTTTTTT
d_call: .; v_call: TRBV25-1; clone_size: few; j_call: TRBJ1-2; cdr3_aa: CASSPPGADGYTF; cdr3_nt: TGTGCCAGCAGTCCCCCAGGGGCGGACGGCTACACCTTC
d_call: TRBD1; v_call: TRBV4-1; clone_size: many; j_call: TRBJ2-7; cdr3_aa: CASRRTGDYEQYF; cdr3_nt: TGCGCCAGCAGGAGAACAGGGGACTACGAGCAGTACTTC
d_call: TRBD2; v_call: TRBV6-2/TRBV6-3; clone_size: few; j_call: TRBJ2-2; cdr3_aa: CASTGLAGGPNTGELFF; cdr3_nt: TGTGCCAGTACGGGACTAGCGGGGGGTCCGAACACCGGGGAGCTGTTTTTT
d_call: .; v_call: TRBV6-6; clone_size: .; j_call: TRBJ2-2; cdr3_aa: CASSPPGVITGELIF; cdr3_nt: TGTGCCAGCAGCCCCCCGGGGGTTATCACCGGGGAGCTGATTTTT
d_call: TRBD1; v_call: TRBV7-2; clone_size: .; j_call: TRBJ2-7; cdr3_aa: CASSDRDRGFGEQYF; cdr3_nt: TGTGCCAGCAGCGACCGGGACAGGGGGTTTGGCGAGCAGTACTTC
d_call: .; v_call: TRBV20-1; clone_size: many; j_call: TRBJ2-7; cdr3_aa: CSARARTAYEQYF; cdr3_nt: TGCAGTGCTAGAGCCAGGACAGCCTACGAGCAGTACTTC
d_call: TRBD1; v_call: TRBV7-2; clone_size: few; j_call: TRBJ1-3; cdr3_aa: CASSKQGAIGNTIYF; cdr3_nt: TGTGCCAGCAGCAAACAGGGGGCGATAGGAAACACCATATATTTT
d_call: .; v_call: TRBV7-2; clone_size: .; j_call: TRBJ1-2; cdr3_aa: CASSLGTGMNYGYTF; cdr3_nt: TGTGCCAGCAGCTTAGGAACGGGGATGAACTATGGCTACACCTTC
d_call: TRBD2; v_call: TRBV12-3/TRBV12-4; clone_size: few; j_call: TRBJ2-5; cdr3_aa: CASSPLGGEQETQYF; cdr3_nt: TGTGCCAGCAGTCCCCTGGGGGGGGAACAAGAGACCCAGTACTTC
d_call: .; v_call: TRBV27; clone_size: few; j_call: TRBJ2-6; cdr3_aa: CASSPLGGQPGANVLTF; cdr3_nt: TGTGCCAGCAGTCCCCTTGGAGGGCAGCCTGGGGCCAACGTCCTGACTTTC
d_call: .; v_call: TRBV6-6; clone_size: few; j_call: TRBJ1-2; cdr3_aa: CASSSVGAEGYTF; cdr3_nt: TGTGCCAGCAGTTCTGTGGGGGCGGAAGGCTACACCTTC
d_call: TRBD2; v_call: TRBV6-4; clone_size: .; j_call: TRBJ2-1; cdr3_aa: CASNLASGQYNEQFF; cdr3_nt: TGTGCCAGCAACCTGGCTAGCGGACAATACAATGAGCAGTTCTTC
d_call: .; v_call: TRBV6-6; clone_size: .; j_call: TRBJ2-2; cdr3_aa: CASSYPWTRYTGELFF; cdr3_nt: TGTGCCAGCAGTTACCCCTGGACAAGATACACCGGGGAGCTGTTTTTT
d_call: .; v_call: TRBV2; clone_size: .; j_call: TRBJ1-5; cdr3_aa: CASSGVNQPQHF; cdr3_nt: TGTGCCAGCAGCGGGGTCAATCAGCCCCAGCATTTT
d_call: .; v_call: TRBV6-2/TRBV6-3; clone_size: many; j_call: TRBJ2-1; cdr3_aa: CASSYTNEQFF; cdr3_nt: TGTGCCAGCAGTTACACCAATGAGCAGTTCTTC
d_call: TRBD1; v_call: TRBV7-2; clone_size: .; j_call: TRBJ1-2; cdr3_aa: CASRETGILPANYGYTF; cdr3_nt: TGTGCCAGCAGGGAGACAGGGATTCTTCCGGCTAACTATGGCTACACCTTC
d_call: .; v_call: TRBV5-1; clone_size: few; j_call: TRBJ1-2; cdr3_aa: CASSLPKAGRGYTF; cdr3_nt: TGCGCCAGCAGCTTGCCCAAGGCCGGACGGGGCTACACCTTC
d_call: .; v_call: TRBV4-1; clone_size: few; j_call: TRBJ2-1; cdr3_aa: CASSQPRTNEQFF; cdr3_nt: TGCGCCAGCAGCCAGCCCAGAACAAATGAGCAGTTCTTC
d_call: .; v_call: TRBV3-1; clone_size: many; j_call: TRBJ2-3; cdr3_aa: CASSQGPGTGSDTQYF; cdr3_nt: TGTGCCAGCAGCCAAGGGCCGGGAACAGGCTCAGATACGCAGTATTTT
d_call: .; v_call: TRBV3-1; clone_size: .; j_call: TRBJ1-1; cdr3_aa: CASSRAGATEAFF; cdr3_nt: TGTGCCAGCAGCCGCGCGGGTGCGACTGAAGCTTTCTTT